This TCR beta chain was sequenced in a study of beta chain features in type 1 diabetes. In regard to this clone: Antigen unknown.

Germline V gene lookup returns CDR1 SEHNR and CDR2 FQNEAQ (reference sequence). Trimming shortened V by 1 base and J by 8 bases, and 11 bases separated the two germline ends. The CDR3 is 13 amino acids. The whole isolated RNA underwent reverse transcription, so sequencing captured expressed TCRB transcripts. This table comes from immunoSEQ multiplex PCR, and its TCRdb copy is limited to in-frame clones, with some not included. Here the sample spans around 120,000 clones, around 16% being singletons. The study's findings and limits: All four CD4+ subsets from Type 1 diabetes patients carried moderately but significantly shorter TCRB CDR3s.

Cells sorted by CD45RO/CCR7/CD25/CD127/CD95/CD27 comprised CD4+ naive, central memory, regulatory and stem cell-like memory cells. The chain uses TRBV7-9 and TRBJ1-1; D gene unclear. Specimen: central memory CD4+ T cells from blood. This TCR was sampled from a man younger than 35 with type 1 diabetes. Here the CDR3 DNA reads TGTGCCAGCAGCTTAGATCTCGGAAGGGAAGCTTTCTTT. It yields the protein CASSLDLGREAFF.